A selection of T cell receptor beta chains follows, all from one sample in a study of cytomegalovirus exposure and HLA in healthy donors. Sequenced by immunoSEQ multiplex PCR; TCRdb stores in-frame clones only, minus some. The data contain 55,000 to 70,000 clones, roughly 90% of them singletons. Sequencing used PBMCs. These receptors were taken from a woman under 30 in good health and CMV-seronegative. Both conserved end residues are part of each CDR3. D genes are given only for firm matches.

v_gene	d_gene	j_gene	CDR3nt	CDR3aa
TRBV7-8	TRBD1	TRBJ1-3	TGTGCCAGCAGCTTATCTATAGGACAGGGTACTGGAAACACCATATATTTT	CASSLSIGQGTGNTIYF
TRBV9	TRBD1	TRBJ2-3	TGTGCCAGCAGCGTGGGGGGACAGGGCTTTAGCACAGATACGCAGTATTTT	CASSVGGQGFSTDTQYF
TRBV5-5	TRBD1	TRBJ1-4	TGTGCCAGCAGCTTTTTCGGACAGGGGGCACATGAAAAACTGTTTTTT	CASSFFGQGAHEKLFF
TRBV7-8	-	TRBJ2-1	TGTGCCAGCAGTTCCGGTCGAAACTACAATGAGCAGTTCTTC	CASSSGRNYNEQFF
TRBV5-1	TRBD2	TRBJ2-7	TGCGCCAGCAGGACGTCTAGCGGGAGGCCCTACGAGCAGTACTTC	CASRTSSGRPYEQYF
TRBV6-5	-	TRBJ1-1	TGTGCCACTCAGCTGGGGGGACCGAACACTGAAGCTTTCTTT	CATQLGGPNTEAFF
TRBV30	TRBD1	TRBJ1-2	TGTGCCTGGAGTGGACTCAGGGGGAGCTATGGCTACACCTTC	CAWSGLRGSYGYTF
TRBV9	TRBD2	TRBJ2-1	TGTGCCAGCAGCGTAGCCCCGGCTAGCGGGGGCAATGAGCAGTTCTTC	CASSVAPASGGNEQFF
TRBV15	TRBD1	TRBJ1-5	TGTGCCACCAGCAGAGATCAATGGACAGGTAGTCAGCCCCAGCATTTT	CATSRDQWTGSQPQHF
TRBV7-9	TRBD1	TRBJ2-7	TGTGCCAGCAGCCGAACCACCGGGACAGGCTACGAGCAGTACTTC	CASSRTTGTGYEQYF